The rows below give T cell receptor beta chains drawn from one sample of a study of blood T cell repertoires in COVID-19. TCRdb's table, derived via immunoSEQ multiplex PCR, lists solely in-frame clones and lacks some. The table lists approximately 76,000 clones, about nine tenths of them singletons. The sample consisted of peripheral blood. Every receptor here comes from a woman aged 60-70 years with acute or convalescent COVID-19. The CDR3 runs from the conserved cysteine through the conserved F or W.

V	J	CDR3
TRBV27	TRBJ2-1	CASSFLAFDVYNEQFF
TRBV7-9	TRBJ1-1	CASQNTEAFF
TRBV7-3	TRBJ2-2	CASSSRGTANTGELFF
TRBV4-1	TRBJ2-7	CASSQDIPVTGGVSYEQYF
TRBV7-9	TRBJ1-1	CASSLGQMNTEAFF
TRBV19	TRBJ2-1	CASTIVAGGYNEQFF
TRBV7-3	TRBJ2-5	CASEPREALHEETQYF
TRBV5-4	TRBJ2-7	CASSSGRVVVEQYF
TRBV12-3/TRBV12-4	TRBJ2-1	CASSLYNEQFF
TRBV12-3/TRBV12-4	TRBJ1-5	CASSFTGDQPQHF
TRBV29-1	TRBJ1-6	CSVGSGQGGSPLHF
TRBV27	TRBJ2-1	CASSSTTSGRHEQFF